The 26 T cell receptor beta chains below were found in one sample sequenced in a study of Tregs in tolerant kidney transplant recipients. Profiling relied on immunoSEQ multiplex PCR, and the TCRdb table lists in-frame clones only, not all of them. The sample includes fewer than 100,000 clones, roughly 90% seen only once; the top ten take about 0.34%. Specimen: Tregs from blood, collected before the transplant. These receptors all stem from a human donor who received a combined kidney and bone marrow transplant.

The genes are TRBV25-1 and TRBJ1-3; D is perhaps TRBD1 (6 bases). Trimming removed 4 bases at V and 0 bases at J, with 10 bases between. Germline V gene data show CDR1 as MGHDK and CDR2 as SYGVNS. The CDR3 is 15 residues long. The CDR3: CASSGRTVSGNTIYF. The DNA of the CDR3 is TGTGCCAGCAGTGGACGGACAGTCTCTGGAAACACCATATATTTT.

The V and J genes are TRBV28 and TRBJ1-4; the match to TRBD1 covers 9 bases. Germline V CDR1 and CDR2: MDHEN, SYDVKM. The CDR3 has 16 residues. Losses at the gene ends were 5 bases for V and 8 bases for J; bases not matched to a gene: 12. The CDR3 region has the DNA TGTGCCAGCAGTCCCCCCGGGACAGGGTACGAGGAAAAACTGTTTTTT. Its protein product is CASSPPGTGYEEKLFF.

The chain uses TRBV7-8 and TRBJ1-1; weak D call: TRBD1 (5 bases). CDR3 length equals 13 residues. V was clipped by 6 bases and J by 3 bases, with 11 bases between them. Germline V gene sequence: CDR1 SGHVS, CDR2 FQNEAQ. CDR3 protein: CASRWGVDTEAFF. CDR3 in DNA: TGTGCCAGCAGGTGGGGGGTGGACACTGAAGCTTTCTTT.

This clone was seen once. The J gene is TRBJ2-3, the V gene TRBV7-3; D not resolved. This CDR3 is built from 13 residues. Germline CDR1 SGHTA, CDR2 FQGTGA. The germline V and J ends were trimmed by 4 bases and 2 bases, with 7 bases remaining between them. The CDR3, as DNA: TGTGCCAGCAGCTCCACCTTCACAGATACGCAGTATTTT. This translates into CASSSTFTDTQYF.

This chain joins TRBV5-1 and TRBJ2-7, with TRBD2 matching over 9 bases. Per germline, CDR1 SGHRS and CDR2 YFSETQ. The V and J ends lost 2 bases and 7 bases, in that order; junction bases with no gene match: 7. The CDR3 is 14 residues long. The CDR3 reads CASSLIAGGHEQYF. The CDR3 coding sequence is TGCGCCAGCAGCTTAATTGCGGGAGGGCATGAGCAGTACTTC.

This clone was recorded once. The V gene is TRBV4-1, the J gene TRBJ2-1; 12 nucleotides match TRBD2. The CDR3 spans 17 residues. V lost 3 bases and J lost 4; bases outside the gene matches: 7. CDR1 and CDR2 from the germline V gene are MGHRA and YSYEKL. CDR3: CASSQVGLAGRYNEQFF. DNA for the CDR3: TGCGCCAGCAGCCAGGTCGGACTAGCGGGACGGTACAATGAGCAGTTCTTC.

The rearrangement links TRBV5-1 to TRBJ1-1; 8 bases map to TRBD1. With V trimmed by 5 bases and J by 4 bases, 10 bases remained unmatched. Germline CDR1 reads SGHRS; CDR2 reads YFSETQ. The length of the CDR3 is 15 residues. CDR3 amino acids: CASRTGGNSVTEAFF. As DNA, the CDR3 is TGCGCCAGCAGAACAGGGGGAAATTCGGTCACTGAAGCTTTCTTT.

The chain is built from TRBV30 and TRBJ2-1; no definite D call. The germline V gene has CDR1 GTSNPN and CDR2 SVGIG (reference sequence). The CDR3 runs to 11 residues. Between the trimmed V and J ends, which lost 2 bases and 11 bases, there was a span of 10 bases. This CDR3 is CAWSNLGKQFF. CDR3 sequence (DNA): TGTGCCTGGAGTAACCTGGGAAAGCAGTTCTTC.

The V gene is TRBV30, the J gene TRBJ1-4; D gene ambiguous. CDR1 is GTSNPN and CDR2 is SVGIG in the germline V gene (reference sequence). The CDR3 sequence is 11 residues long. V shed 0 bases and J shed 7 bases, with 3 bases lying between them. CDR3 region: CAWSVTEKLFF. DNA for the CDR3: TGTGCCTGGAGTGTAACTGAAAAACTGTTTTTT.

The chain combines TRBV10-3 with TRBJ2-4; 9 bases map to TRBD1. CDR3 size: 14 residues. Unmatched junction bases numbered 6, after V lost 4 bases and J lost 8 bases. CDR1 and CDR2 from the germline V gene are ENHRY and SYGVKD. CDR3 DNA: TGTGCCATCAGTGCAAGGACAGGGGACGACATTCAGTACTTC. It encodes CAISARTGDDIQYF.

This chain joins TRBV7-2 and TRBJ2-2; tentative D call: TRBD1 (6 bases). The CDR3 contains 14 residues. Germline CDR1 SGHTA, CDR2 FQGNSA. The V gene lost 6 bases and the J gene lost 3 bases, with 11 bases spanning the gap. The CDR3 region has the DNA TGTGCCAGCAGTTCACACAGGGACACCGGGGAGCTGTTTTTT. Its translation is CASSSHRDTGELFF.

This chain uses TRBV30 with TRBJ1-3, with 7 bases matching TRBD1. The CDR3 loop spans 15 amino acids. Germline CDR1 and CDR2: GTSNPN and SVGIG (reference sequence). V lost 2 bases to trimming and J lost 0 bases; unmatched junction nucleotides: 4. CDR3 coding DNA: TGTGCCTGGAGTAGACAGGGCTCCTCTGGAAACACCATATATTTT. It specifies CAWSRQGSSGNTIYF.

This clone appeared a single time. The CDR3 DNA is TGCGCCAGCAGTACTGACAGGGTCGGGGAGCTGTTTTTT. It yields the protein CASSTDRVGELFF. This sequence joins TRBV10-1 and TRBJ2-2, with 7 nucleotides matching TRBD1. This CDR3 spans 13 amino acids. The junction had 4 bases not matched to a gene; V was cut back by 5 bases and J by 7 bases. CDR1 and CDR2 (germline): WNHNN, SYGVQD (reference sequence).

The rearrangement joins TRBV5-1 to TRBJ2-2, with a weak D call TRBD2 (6 bases). V lost 0 bases and J lost 3, with 9 bases in between. CDR3 length: 15 residues. CDR1 is SGHRS and CDR2 is YFSETQ in the germline V gene. The CDR3 protein is CASSLALADTGELFF. Here the CDR3 DNA reads TGCGCCAGCAGCTTGGCACTAGCAGACACCGGGGAGCTGTTTTTT.

The chain joins TRBV28 to TRBJ2-3, with 13 bases that match TRBD2. Germline V gene sequence: CDR1 MDHEN, CDR2 SYDVKM. The J segment lost 0 bases and the V segment lost 6 bases, leaving 6 bases of the junction unmatched. The CDR3 sequence is 17 residues long. CDR3 in amino acids: CASRGTSGISSTDTQYF. The CDR3 DNA sequence: TGTGCCAGCAGGGGGACTAGCGGGATTTCTAGCACAGATACGCAGTATTTT.

The V gene is TRBV2, the J gene TRBJ1-5; no definite D call. Trimming pared 5 bases from V and 5 bases from J, leaving 7 bases between. In germline, CDR1 is SNHLY, CDR2 FYNNEI. The CDR3 is made up of 12 amino acids. CDR3: CASSKSDQPQHF. The CDR3 DNA reads TGTGCCAGCAGTAAAAGTGATCAGCCCCAGCATTTT.

With regard to this clone: Mismatch with germline at one junction end may stem from a read error. The rearrangement links TRBV7-7 to TRBJ1-1; TRBD1 is a possible D gene (5 bases). Germline CDR1 and CDR2: SSHAT and FNYEAQ (reference sequence). The CDR3 is 14 residues long. The CDR3 sequence is CASSLVYGGTEAFF. The CDR3 bases are TGTGCTAGCAGCTTAGTTTACGGGGGTACTGAAGCTTTCTTT. The complete variable domain, with remaining parts taken from reference TRBV7-7 and TRBJ1-1, reads GAGVSQSPRYKVTKRGQDVTLRCDPISSHATLYWYQQALGQGPEFLTYFNYEAQPDKSGLPSDRFSAERPEGSISTLTIQRTEQRDSAMYRCASSLVYGGTEAFFGQGTRLTVV.

Written as DNA, the CDR3 is TGTGCCAGCAGCCCCGCCGAGGGCTATGGCTACACCTTC. Translation: CASSPAEGYGYTF. V usage is TRBV9 and J usage is TRBJ1-2; the D is unclear. Germline values: CDR1 SGDLS, CDR2 YYNGEE. Trimming stripped 4 bases from V and 4 bases from J, with 11 bases between. There are 13 residues in the CDR3.

This clone is a singleton in its sample. J is TRBJ1-2 and V is TRBV28; TRBD1 matches at 10 bases. CDR1 and CDR2 (germline): MDHEN, SYDVKM. The CDR3 is 14 amino acids. Germline trimming cut 6 bases from V and 4 bases from J; bases unmatched to any gene: 5. In DNA, the CDR3 is TGTGCCAGCAGCTCCGGACAGGGGGGCTATGGCTACACCTTC. Its translation is CASSSGQGGYGYTF.

This chain links TRBV18 with TRBJ1-5; D is unclear. The germline V and J ends were trimmed by 2 bases and 2 bases, with 7 bases remaining between them. CDR1 KGHSH and CDR2 LQKENI come from the germline V gene. The CDR3 loop spans 14 amino acids. The CDR3 DNA follows: TGTGCCAGCTCACCAGCAGGCGGCAATCAGCCCCAGCATTTT. It is translated as CASSPAGGNQPQHF.

V usage is TRBV7-2 and J usage is TRBJ2-3; TRBD2 agrees at 10 bases. Germline assignment: CDR1 SGHTA and CDR2 FQGNSA. The CDR3 spans 17 residues. Trimming cost V 7 bases and J 6 bases; bases outside gene matches: 16. CDR3 residues: CASTPGRSGRGFDTQYF. The CDR3 bases are TGTGCCAGCACCCCCGGCCGAAGCGGGAGGGGTTTCGATACGCAGTATTTT.

CDR3 in amino acids: CASSTLQGGRDEKLFF. The CDR3 DNA sequence: TGTGCCAGTAGTACCCTCCAGGGGGGAAGAGATGAAAAACTGTTTTTT. V is TRBV19 and J is TRBJ1-4; 7 bases are shared with TRBD1. Germline CDR1 is LNHDA and CDR2 is SQIVND (reference sequence). This CDR3 spans 16 amino acids. V gave up 4 bases and J gave up 6 bases; unmatched junction bases: 11.

V gene TRBV18 combines with J gene TRBJ2-5; D is unresolved. The CDR3 loop spans 12 amino acids. The V and J ends lost 2 bases and 4 bases respectively, with 5 bases between them. Germline V gives CDR1 KGHSH, CDR2 LQKENI. The CDR3 reads CASSPLRETQYF. The CDR3 DNA reads TGTGCCAGCTCACCATTACGAGAGACCCAGTACTTC.

The CDR3 reads CASSEKRGSYNEQFF. The CDR3 DNA is TGTGCCAGCAGCGAAAAGCGCGGATCCTACAATGAGCAGTTCTTC. The V and J genes are TRBV5-4 and TRBJ2-1; D is unclear. Trimming took 4 bases from V and 1 from J, leaving 12 bases between them. CDR3 length equals 15 residues. Germline-derived CDR1 and CDR2 are SGHNT and YYREEE (reference sequence).

The chain has TRBV6-6 and TRBJ1-2; D unresolved. From germline, CDR1 is MNHNY and CDR2 SVGAGI (reference sequence). The CDR3 loop spans 11 amino acids. Trimming cost V 6 bases and J 2 bases, with 4 bases left between them. Written as DNA, the CDR3 is TGTGCCAGCAGAGAAAACTATGGCTACACCTTC. This sequence encodes CASRENYGYTF.

The chain has TRBV29-1 and TRBJ1-1; TRBD1 is a possible D gene (5 bases). This CDR3 is 15 amino acids long. CDR1 is SQVTM and CDR2 is ANQGSEA in the germline V gene. V was clipped by 0 bases and J by 0 bases, with 11 bases between them. CDR3 coding DNA: TGCAGCGTTGAAGATAAAGAGGGGATGAACACTGAAGCTTTCTTT. Amino acids: CSVEDKEGMNTEAFF.